One TCR beta chain is described in this entry. This specimen belongs to a study of identifying expanded T cells in peripheral blood. The length of the CDR3 is 16 residues. V shed 2 bases, J shed 3 bases, and the junction held 2 bases outside the gene matches. Germline V CDR1 and CDR2: SGHNT, YENEEA. The assay was immunoSEQ multiplex PCR, and TCRdb's table has in-frame clones only and misses some. The data contain under 70,000 clones, approximately 89% of them singletons. The chain recombines TRBV11-3 with TRBJ2-1, with 12 positions matching TRBD2. The sequenced material came from blood. The TCR originated in a person between 18 and 75 years old in good health. CDR3 amino acids: CASSLRTSGDYNEQFF. As DNA, the CDR3 is TGTGCCAGCAGCTTACGGACTAGCGGGGACTACAATGAGCAGTTCTTC.